Presented here are 30 T cell receptor beta chains from one specimen sequenced in a study of T cell responses to AZD1222 COVID-19 vaccine. Only in-frame clones appear in the TCRdb table, and some are missing; sequencing was by immunoSEQ multiplex PCR. The sample records about 140,000 clones, under 95% being singletons. Here the sequenced sample was peripheral blood, taken on day 0 of AZD1222 vaccination. All receptors come from an adult in good health.

The chain joins TRBV29-1 to TRBJ1-3; unclear D gene. The CDR3 sequence is 13 residues long. Trimming removed 3 bases at V and 0 bases at J, with 6 bases between. In germline, CDR1 is SQVTM, CDR2 ANQGSEA. The CDR3 reads CSVERLSGNTIYF. The CDR3 coding sequence is TGCAGCGTTGAGAGGCTCTCTGGAAACACCATATATTTT.

The chain links TRBV19 to TRBJ1-1; 7 nucleotides agree with TRBD1. The CDR3 sequence is 14 residues long. Trimming cost V 4 bases and J 10 bases; bases outside gene matches: 12. Germline V gene sequence: CDR1 LNHDA, CDR2 SQIVND (reference sequence). The CDR3 spells CASSTGGEGVVAFF. Here the CDR3 DNA reads TGTGCCAGTAGTACAGGGGGGGAAGGAGTAGTAGCTTTCTTT.

This sequence joins TRBV19 and TRBJ2-3; D remains unclear. The CDR3 contains 13 residues. Germline V gives CDR1 LNHDA, CDR2 SQIVND (reference sequence). Trimming left V 5 bases short and J 6 bases short, with 12 bases between. This chain's CDR3 is CASSYDTPDTQYF. Written as DNA, the CDR3 is TGTGCCAGTAGTTATGACACTCCGGATACGCAGTATTTT.

The CDR3 loop is CASSLGPDTEAFF. CDR3 bases: TGCGCCAGCAGCTTGGGGCCAGACACTGAAGCTTTCTTT. This chain uses TRBV5-1 with TRBJ1-1; D is ambiguous. Trimming took off 0 bases at V and 3 bases at J, with 6 bases between the two ends. Germline V gene sequence: CDR1 SGHRS, CDR2 YFSETQ. The CDR3 loop spans 13 amino acids. Looking up the rest from reference TRBV5-1 and TRBJ1-1 gives the full variable domain: KAGVTQTPRYLIKTRGQQVTLSCSPISGHRSVSWYQQTPGQGLQFLFEYFSETQRNKGNFPGRFSGRQFSNSRSEMNVSTLELGDSALYLCASSLGPDTEAFFGQGTRLTVV.

This clone was seen a single time. The chain links TRBV7-2 to TRBJ2-1; 11 nucleotides align to TRBD2. Germline trimming cut 5 bases from V and 9 bases from J; bases unmatched to any gene: 12. Per the germline V gene, CDR1 is SGHTA and CDR2 is FQGNSA. This CDR3 has 16 residues. As DNA, the CDR3 is TGTGCCAGCAGCCTTCTAGCGGGAGGTCCTTCGGGTGAGCAGTTCTTC. It translates to CASSLLAGGPSGEQFF.

The chain couples TRBV28 to TRBJ2-3; D is unresolved. CDR1 MDHEN and CDR2 SYDVKM come from the germline V gene. The CDR3 is made up of 13 amino acids. V lost 2 bases and J 6 bases, leaving 9 bases between the germline ends. The CDR3 coding sequence is TGTGCCAGCAGTTTAGTTATTCCCGATACGCAGTATTTT. Translating it yields CASSLVIPDTQYF.

This sequence joins TRBV6-1 and TRBJ1-2; D uncertain. Per germline, CDR1 MNHNS and CDR2 SASEGT. V was shortened by 1 base and J by 4 bases, with 13 bases between the two germline ends. The CDR3 has 15 residues. The DNA for the CDR3 is TGTGCCAGCAGTGAAGTGGCAGGAAAAAGCTATGGCTACACCTTC. Translated: CASSEVAGKSYGYTF.

The chain uses TRBV11-3 and TRBJ2-3, with 9 bases fitting TRBD1. CDR1 is SGHNT and CDR2 is YENEEA in the germline V gene. The CDR3 contains 16 residues. J gave up 5 bases and V 5 bases, and 11 bases lay outside the gene matches. The CDR3 DNA follows: TGTGCCAGCAGCCCATCCAAGGGACAGGGCTTAGATACGCAGTATTTT. Translated, it gives CASSPSKGQGLDTQYF. The full variable domain, rest sourced from reference TRBV11-3 and TRBJ2-3, is EAGVVQSPRYKIIEKKQPVAFWCNPISGHNTLYWYLQNLGQGPELLIRYENEEAVDDSQLPKDRFSAERLKGVDSTLKIQPAELGDSAVYLCASSPSKGQGLDTQYFGPGTRLTVL.

The rearrangement uses TRBV15 and TRBJ2-3; TRBD2 agrees at 10 bases. The CDR3 is 14 residues long. The germline CDR1 and CDR2 sequences are LNHNV and YYDKDF (reference sequence). The junction had 1 base not matched to a gene; V was cut back by 5 bases and J by 2 bases. Here the CDR3 DNA reads TGTGCCACCAGCCTAGCGGGGGTCACAGATACGCAGTATTTT. Translating it yields CATSLAGVTDTQYF.

J is TRBJ1-1 and V is TRBV6-5; D is unresolved. Germline lookup yields CDR1 MNHEY and CDR2 SVGAGI. The CDR3 is 14 amino acids. The germline V and J ends were trimmed by 2 bases and 0 bases, with 7 bases remaining between them. This CDR3 is CASSYREMNTEAFF. DNA for the CDR3: TGTGCCAGCAGTTACAGAGAGATGAACACTGAAGCTTTCTTT.

The chain recombines TRBV11-2 with TRBJ1-2; tentatively, D is TRBD1 (6 bases). There are 15 residues in the CDR3. Germline loops: CDR1 SGHAT, CDR2 FQNNGV. Deletions cut 2 bases from V and 8 bases from J, with 18 bases between. The CDR3 sequence is CASSLIGQGLEGYTF. The CDR3 coding sequence is TGTGCCAGCAGCTTAATTGGGCAGGGGTTAGAGGGCTACACCTTC. Filled out from reference TRBV11-2 and TRBJ1-2, the complete variable domain reads EAGVAQSPRYKIIEKRQSVAFWCNPISGHATLYWYQQILGQGPKLLIQFQNNGVVDDSQLPKDRFSAERLKGVDSTLKIQPAKLEDSAVYLCASSLIGQGLEGYTFGSGTRLTVV.

The V call is TRBV3-1 (or the pseudogene TRBV3-2), the J call TRBJ2-3; D is unclear. The CDR3 totals 15 residues. In germline, CDR1 is LGHDT, CDR2 YNNKEL (reference sequence). V dropped 1 base and J dropped 9 bases, with 17 bases sitting between them. The CDR3 loop reads CASSQGPHSAVTQYF. CDR3 coding DNA: TGTGCCAGCAGCCAAGGACCTCACTCGGCGGTCACGCAGTATTTT.

This chain uses TRBV19 with TRBJ2-3; tentatively, D is TRBD1 or TRBD2 (5 bases each). This CDR3 comprises 17 residues. Trimming removed 3 bases from V and 0 bases from J, with 16 bases in between. Germline V gene lookup returns CDR1 LNHDA and CDR2 SQIVND (reference sequence). The CDR3 region is CASSMSGTQRSTDTQYF. DNA of the CDR3: TGTGCCAGTAGTATGTCCGGGACGCAGAGGAGCACAGATACGCAGTATTTT.

V and J are TRBV6-5 and TRBJ1-2; the match to TRBD1 covers 7 bases. Per germline, CDR1 MNHEY and CDR2 SVGAGI. The CDR3 spans 14 residues. Trimming cost V 6 bases and J 5 bases; bases outside gene matches: 9. The CDR3 loop is CASSRDSPTYGYTF. The CDR3 DNA reads TGTGCCAGCAGCAGGGACAGCCCCACGTATGGCTACACCTTC.

CDR3 region: CATSGQSGRAADTQYF. For the CDR3, the DNA is TGTGCCACCAGTGGACAAAGCGGGAGGGCCGCAGATACGCAGTATTTT. V gene TRBV24-1 combines with J gene TRBJ2-3, with 10 positions matching TRBD2. This CDR3 contains 16 residues. Per the germline V gene, CDR1 is KGHDR and CDR2 is SFDVKD. Losses at the gene ends were 5 bases for V and 4 bases for J; bases not matched to a gene: 8.

J is TRBJ1-4 and V is TRBV18, with 7 bases fitting TRBD1. CDR1 is KGHSH and CDR2 is LQKENI in the germline V gene. There are 17 residues in the CDR3. V lost 4 bases to trimming and J lost 5 bases; unmatched junction nucleotides: 13. In DNA form, the CDR3 reads TGTGCCAGCTCACTACCTCCAGGGGGGGCCCGAAATGAAAAACTGTTTTTT. This translates into CASSLPPGGARNEKLFF. Full variable domain (missing parts from reference TRBV18 and TRBJ1-4): NAGVMQNPRHLVRRRGQEARLRCSPMKGHSHVYWYRQLPEEGLKFMVYLQKENIIDESGMPKERFSAEFPKEGPSILRIQQVVRGDSAAYFCASSLPPGGARNEKLFFGSGTQLSVL.

The chain recombines TRBV19 with TRBJ1-5, with no clear D. The CDR3 has 16 residues. V lost 4 bases and J 0 bases, leaving 13 bases between the germline ends. Per the germline V gene, CDR1 is LNHDA and CDR2 is SQIVND (reference sequence). CDR3 nucleotides: TGTGCCAGTAGTACCTCCCGCAAAACTAGCAATCAGCCCCAGCATTTT. Protein sequence: CASSTSRKTSNQPQHF.

The chain has TRBV28 and TRBJ2-2; the match to TRBD2 covers 13 bases. The CDR3 totals 17 residues. The germline V gene encodes CDR1 MDHEN and CDR2 SYDVKM. Trimming removed 1 base from V and 3 bases from J; junction bases left unmatched: 2. The chain's CDR3 is CASSLSGLAGDTGELFF. CDR3 DNA sequence: TGTGCCAGCAGTTTATCTGGACTAGCGGGAGACACCGGGGAGCTGTTTTTT.

The V and J genes are TRBV5-5 and TRBJ2-7, with 9 bases identical to TRBD1. CDR1 and CDR2 (germline): SGHKS, YYEKEE (reference sequence). With 4 bases clipped from V and 1 base from J, the junction kept 6 bases outside the gene matches. There are 15 residues in the CDR3. In DNA, the CDR3 is TGTGCCAGCAGCCTGGGACAGGGATTATCCTACGAGCAGTACTTC. Translation gives CASSLGQGLSYEQYF.

This chain links TRBV7-9 with TRBJ1-5; D uncertain. Trimming cost V 1 base and J 3 bases, with 7 bases left between them. The CDR3 extends over 14 amino acids. The V gene's germline CDR1 is SEHNR and CDR2 FQNEAQ (reference sequence). Here the CDR3 DNA reads TGTGCCAGCAGCTTAGGGGCAGACAATCAGCCCCAGCATTTT. Residues: CASSLGADNQPQHF. Based on the CDR3 plus reference TRBV7-9 and TRBJ1-5, the full variable domain is DTGVSQNPRHKITKRGQNVTFRCDPISEHNRLYWYRQTLGQGPEFLTYFQNEAQLEKSRLLSDRFSAERPKGSFSTLEIQRTEQGDSAMYLCASSLGADNQPQHFGDGTRLSIL.

A single count supports this clone. The chain employs TRBV7-3 and TRBJ2-2; a weak D match, TRBD1 (6 bases). Germline V gene sequence: CDR1 SGHTA, CDR2 FQGTGA. The CDR3 has 16 amino acids. V lost 7 bases to trimming and J lost 0 bases, with 15 bases between them. Here the CDR3 reads CASTHAQGTNTGELFF. The CDR3 region has the DNA TGTGCCAGCACACATGCCCAGGGGACGAACACCGGGGAGCTGTTTTTT.

V is TRBV4-1 and J is TRBJ1-2, with 9 nucleotides matching TRBD1. This CDR3 contains 16 residues. J lost 7 bases, V lost 1 base, and 10 bases had no gene match. Germline CDR1 is MGHRA and CDR2 is YSYEKL. The CDR3 spells CASSQVNRGRGGGYTF. DNA for the CDR3: TGCGCCAGCAGCCAAGTGAACAGGGGGCGAGGGGGTGGCTACACCTTC.

This clone has only one observation. V gene TRBV25-1 combines with J gene TRBJ2-1; D uncertain. The CDR3 runs 16 residues. Trimming shortened V by 5 bases and J by 2 bases, and 16 bases separated the two germline ends. Germline lookup yields CDR1 MGHDK and CDR2 SYGVNS. The CDR3 sequence: CASSLLTPVAYNEQFF. CDR3 bases: TGTGCCAGCAGTCTACTTACCCCGGTCGCCTACAATGAGCAGTTCTTC.

The gene calls are TRBV7-2 and TRBJ2-5; D gene ambiguous. Germline V gives CDR1 SGHTA, CDR2 FQGNSA. Between the trimmed V and J ends, which lost 5 bases and 2 bases, there was a span of 9 bases. This CDR3 region has 13 residues. The CDR3, as DNA: TGTGCCAGCAGCCGGAGCATGCAAGAGACCCAGTACTTC. Translated: CASSRSMQETQYF.

In DNA form, the CDR3 reads TGTGCCAGCAGTGACGAGGACAGGGAGAACTATGGCTACACCTTC. This codes for CASSDEDRENYGYTF. The V call is TRBV2, the J call TRBJ1-2; TRBD1 matches at 8 bases. In germline, CDR1 is SNHLY, CDR2 FYNNEI. The V and J ends lost 3 bases and 2 bases, in that order; junction bases with no gene match: 5. The length of the CDR3 is 15 residues.

The chain employs TRBV6-4 and TRBJ2-3; no definite D call. The CDR3 covers 13 residues. The V end lost 2 bases, the J end lost 3 bases, and 6 bases lay between the germline ends. Per the germline V gene, CDR1 is MRHNA and CDR2 is SNTAGT. The CDR3, as DNA: TGTGCCAGCAGTGACGCGGCTACAGATACGCAGTATTTT. Its translation: CASSDAATDTQYF.

The genes are TRBV30 and TRBJ1-6, with no clear D. Germline V gene sequence: CDR1 GTSNPN, CDR2 SVGIG (reference sequence). V was pared by 1 base and J by 2 bases, with 9 bases between. The CDR3 loop spans 15 amino acids. The CDR3 nucleotides are TGTGCCTGGAGTGCCGGACCGACCTATAATTCACCCCTCCACTTT. This gives the protein CAWSAGPTYNSPLHF.

This chain connects TRBV19 to TRBJ1-3; no clear D gene. The V gene's germline CDR1 is LNHDA and CDR2 SQIVND (reference sequence). CDR3 size: 17 residues. Trimming removed 5 bases at V and 0 bases at J, with 17 bases between. The CDR3 sequence: CASSFRTGDISGNTIYF. DNA of the CDR3: TGTGCCAGTAGTTTCCGGACCGGCGATATCTCTGGAAACACCATATATTTT.

The chain joins TRBV30 to TRBJ2-2; TRBD2 matches 7 bases. There are 14 residues in the CDR3. Germline lookup yields CDR1 GTSNPN and CDR2 SVGIG (reference sequence). CDR3 sequence reads: CGGGPTRGTGELFF. In DNA form, the CDR3 reads TGTGGCGGGGGTCCGACAAGGGGTACCGGGGAGCTGTTTTTT.

J is TRBJ2-7 and V is TRBV7-8; a weak D match, TRBD1 (8 bases). Germline V lookup: CDR1 SGHVS, CDR2 FQNEAQ. The CDR3 consists of 18 residues. V lost 5 bases, J lost 2 bases, and 25 bases lay in between. The CDR3 here is CASSPDRVPTSVAYEQYF. CDR3 DNA: TGTGCCAGCAGCCCGGACAGGGTTCCTACTAGCGTTGCCTACGAGCAGTACTTC.